The table lists the clone carrying this T cell receptor (beta chain) with a count of one. Antigen unknown. Generated by immunoSEQ multiplex PCR, the TCRdb table keeps only in-frame clones and is missing some. The sample includes about 110,000 clones, 92% of them seen just once. CDR1 and CDR2 from the germline V gene are MDHEN and SYDVKM. Trimming pared 3 bases from V and 0 bases from J, leaving 11 bases between. The CDR3 totals 15 residues. This entry comes from a study of siplizumab effects on memory and regulatory T cells. Whole-study results and caveats: Researchers could not give a naive or memory phenotype to roughly 80-97% of proliferating CD4+ or CD8+ clones.

The TCR comes from a human donor in good health. V gene TRBV28 combines with J gene TRBJ1-2, with D tentatively TRBD1 (5 bases). Input material: Tregs sorted from blood. In nucleotides, the CDR3 is TGTGCCAGCAGTTTTGGGGGGAACTCTAACTATGGCTACACCTTC. Amino acids: CASSFGGNSNYGYTF.